A selection of T cell receptor beta chains follows, all from one sample in a study of technical replicates of blood from a few donors. Data came from immunoSEQ multiplex PCR; TCRdb stores just in-frame clones and leaves some out. Found here are some 80,000 clones, approximately 93% of them singletons; the top ten hold about 0.37%. Sequencing input: T cells isolated from PBMCs. These receptor sequences come from a human donor in good health. Both conserved end residues are part of each CDR3. Fields, in order: J gene, V gene, clone size, D gene, CDR3 length, CDR3 DNA, CDR3 protein. The D gene is left open where the match is weak. Part of the rows lack a size; the others show once, few, many or a class for expanded clones.

J: TRBJ1-5
V: TRBV27
size: -
D: -
length: 15
DNA: TGTGCCAGCAGAATAACTCGAAATAGCAATCAGCCCCAGCATTTT
CDR3: CASRITRNSNQPQHF

J: TRBJ2-7
V: TRBV6-1
size: -
D: TRBD1
length: 16
DNA: TGTGCCAGCAGTGAAAGCAGGGGGCGAGGATCCTACGAGCAGTACTTC
CDR3: CASSESRGRGSYEQYF

J: TRBJ1-5
V: TRBV7-9
size: -
D: -
length: 13
DNA: TGTGCCAGCAGCTTAACTAACGGTCAGCCCCAGCATTTT
CDR3: CASSLTNGQPQHF

J: TRBJ2-7
V: TRBV6-6
size: -
D: TRBD1
length: 14
DNA: TGTGCCAGCAGCGCCGGGACAGGGGCGTACGAGCAGTACTTC
CDR3: CASSAGTGAYEQYF

J: TRBJ1-2
V: TRBV19
size: -
D: TRBD1
length: 14
DNA: TGTGCCAGTAGTTCTAGGACAGGCCATTATGGCTACACCTTC
CDR3: CASSSRTGHYGYTF

J: TRBJ2-7
V: TRBV27
size: -
D: TRBD1
length: 14
DNA: TGTGCCAGCAGTTGGGACAGGGCGGCGGGCGAGCAGTACTTC
CDR3: CASSWDRAAGEQYF

J: TRBJ2-2
V: TRBV11-3
size: -
D: -
length: 17
DNA: TGTGCCAGCAGCTTATATTCCTTCGGGGGGAACACCGGGGAGCTGTTTTTT
CDR3: CASSLYSFGGNTGELFF

J: TRBJ1-1
V: TRBV6-6
size: -
D: -
length: 16
DNA: TGTGCCAGCAGCGCATCAGGGGACCCCATGAACACTGAAGCTTTCTTT
CDR3: CASSASGDPMNTEAFF

J: TRBJ2-7
V: TRBV28
size: -
D: TRBD1
length: 14
DNA: TGTGCCAGCAGTATTGGGGGACAGGGGGACGGCCCGTACTTC
CDR3: CASSIGGQGDGPYF

J: TRBJ2-1
V: TRBV9
size: -
D: -
length: 14
DNA: TGTGCCAGCAGCGTAGGAGATTCCTACAATGAGCAGTTCTTC
CDR3: CASSVGDSYNEQFF

J: TRBJ2-3
V: TRBV18
size: -
D: -
length: 13
DNA: TGTGCCAGCTCACCACGGAAACAGGATACGCAGTATTTT
CDR3: CASSPRKQDTQYF

J: TRBJ2-7
V: TRBV7-9
size: -
D: TRBD2
length: 15
DNA: TGTGCCAGCAGCTTAGCACGCGGGGGAGCCTACGAGCAGTACTTC
CDR3: CASSLARGGAYEQYF

J: TRBJ2-3
V: TRBV11-3
size: -
D: TRBD2
length: 16
DNA: TGTGCCAGCAGCATATCAACCAGTAGCGGGAGAAATACGCAGTATTTT
CDR3: CASSISTSSGRNTQYF

J: TRBJ2-5
V: TRBV5-4
size: -
D: TRBD2
length: 12
DNA: TGTGCCAGCAGGGGACTAGGGGAGACCCAGTACTTC
CDR3: CASRGLGETQYF

J: TRBJ1-5
V: TRBV27
size: -
D: -
length: 14
DNA: TGTGCCAGCAGTTTATATTCCGGGAACCAGCCCCAGCATTTT
CDR3: CASSLYSGNQPQHF

J: TRBJ1-1
V: TRBV9
size: -
D: -
length: 13
DNA: TGTGCCAGCAGCCCAGGGTGGGGCACTGAAGCTTTCTTT
CDR3: CASSPGWGTEAFF

J: TRBJ2-5
V: TRBV18
size: -
D: -
length: 12
DNA: TGTGCCAGCTCCCCCATGGAGGAGACCCAGTACTTC
CDR3: CASSPMEETQYF

J: TRBJ2-3
V: TRBV10-1
size: -
D: TRBD2
length: 16
DNA: TGCGCCAGCAGTGAGTCCCTAGCGGGAGGTGGTGATACGCAGTATTTT
CDR3: CASSESLAGGGDTQYF

J: TRBJ1-1
V: TRBV9
size: -
D: -
length: 13
DNA: TGTGCCAGCAGCGCGTGGGAGGCCACTGAAGCTTTCTTT
CDR3: CASSAWEATEAFF

J: TRBJ1-5
V: TRBV27
size: -
D: -
length: 13
DNA: TGTGCCAGCCAGCGGGGGCGCAATCAGCCCCAGCATTTT
CDR3: CASQRGRNQPQHF

J: TRBJ1-5
V: TRBV11-1
size: few
D: -
length: 17
DNA: TGTGCCAGCAGCTCTGGGACAACCTGGGGCACCAATCAGCCCCAGCATTTT
CDR3: CASSSGTTWGTNQPQHF

J: TRBJ1-1
V: TRBV9
size: -
D: -
length: 13
DNA: TGTGCCAGCAGCGTAGTAGGGGTCACTGAAGCTTTCTTT
CDR3: CASSVVGVTEAFF

J: TRBJ2-5
V: TRBV6-5
size: -
D: -
length: 11
DNA: TGTGCCAGCAGTTGGGGGCAGACCCAGTACTTC
CDR3: CASSWGQTQYF

J: TRBJ2-7
V: TRBV28
size: -
D: TRBD2
length: 15
DNA: TGTGCCAGCACCCTATCACTAGCGGGAAGGAACGAGCAGTACTTC
CDR3: CASTLSLAGRNEQYF

J: TRBJ2-6
V: TRBV10-1
size: -
D: -
length: 14
DNA: TGCGCCGAATGGGGAAAGTCGGGGACCAACGTCCTGACTTTC
CDR3: CAEWGKSGTNVLTF